The 9 T cell receptor beta chains in this list originate from one sample, sequenced in a study of blood T cell repertoires in COVID-19. Sequencing was performed with immunoSEQ multiplex PCR; in TCRdb, only in-frame clones are kept and a portion is missing. The sample has about 49,000 clones, around 87% seen once. Sequenced material: peripheral blood. The receptor source for this set is a human donor in a cohort sampled during active COVID-19.

This rearrangement joins TRBV21-1 to TRBJ2-2; TRBD1, the table's D call, was not compared with the DNA. TRBV21-1 is noted as a pseudogene. The CDR3 is made up of 14 amino acids. The CDR3 sequence is CASGQEIRNGELFF. The CDR3 DNA reads TGTGCCAGCGGACAGGAGATAAGGAACGGGGAGCTGTTTTTT.

V and J are TRBV25-1 and TRBJ1-5; D gene uncertain. This CDR3 is 14 amino acids long. Trimming removed 7 bases from V and 2 bases from J, with 12 bases in between. Germline V gene data show CDR1 as MGHDK and CDR2 as SYGVNS. Here the CDR3 DNA reads TGTGCCAGCACCCCCGGCGGGGGCAATCAGCCCCAGCATTTT. Encoded protein: CASTPGGGNQPQHF.

In this sample, this clone turned up once. V and J are TRBV20-1 and TRBJ2-3, with TRBD2 matching 12 bases. Germline CDR1 and CDR2: DFQATT and SNEGSKA (reference sequence). This CDR3 is built from 14 residues. The ends lost 3 bases at V and 5 bases at J; junction bases unmatched: 3. CDR3: CSASQLAGGDTQYF. The CDR3 coding sequence is TGCAGTGCTAGTCAACTAGCGGGAGGAGATACGCAGTATTTT.

Here the CDR3 DNA reads TGTGCCAGCAGCTTAGGACTAGCGGGACGTAATGAGCAGTTCTTC. Its translation is CASSLGLAGRNEQFF. The chain has TRBV7-8 and TRBJ2-1; 11 bases agree with TRBD2. Losses at the gene ends were 1 base for V and 7 bases for J; bases not matched to a gene: 3. The CDR3 totals 15 residues. CDR1 and CDR2 from the germline V gene are SGHVS and FQNEAQ.

J is TRBJ2-1 and V is TRBV28; D possibly corresponds to TRBD2 (6 bases). Deletions cut 5 bases from V and 15 bases from J, with 38 bases between. Germline assignment: CDR1 MDHEN and CDR2 SYDVKM. The CDR3 extends over 19 amino acids. CDR3 in amino acids: CASSLGTLFAKSERASRFF. CDR3 nucleotides: TGTGCCAGCAGTCTAGGGACCCTCTTTGCCAAATCTGAGCGGGCAAGTAGGTTCTTC.

V is TRBV7-6 and J is TRBJ2-5; perhaps TRBD2 as D (6 bases). V was pared by 1 base and J by 1 base, with 10 bases between. This CDR3 spans 15 amino acids. Per germline, CDR1 SGHVS and CDR2 FNYEAQ. For the CDR3, the DNA is TGTGCCAGCAGCTTAGGGGCTAGCGCCCAAGAGACCCAGTACTTC. Translation: CASSLGASAQETQYF.

J is TRBJ1-5 and V is TRBV28; 9 bases are a match to TRBD1. The CDR3 spans 17 residues. V trimming: 6 bases; J trimming: 2 bases; junction bases outside the gene matches: 11. Germline V gene lookup returns CDR1 MDHEN and CDR2 SYDVKM. In nucleotides, the CDR3 is TGTGCCAGCAGCTTGGGACAGGGACCAAGTCGCAATCAGCCCCAGCATTTT. As protein: CASSLGQGPSRNQPQHF.

The rearrangement joins TRBV27 to TRBJ2-3; D may be TRBD2 (7 bases). With 2 bases removed from V and 3 bases from J, the gap between germline ends came to 18 bases. The CDR3 is made up of 17 amino acids. Germline CDR1 MNHEY, CDR2 SMNVEV (reference sequence). The CDR3 nucleotides read TGTGCCAGCAGTTTAATGGGGGGCGGGAGCGGGACAGATACGCAGTATTTT. Translation: CASSLMGGGSGTDTQYF.

This chain links TRBV7-2 with TRBJ2-1; no definite D call. This CDR3 region has 14 residues. The V gene's germline CDR1 is SGHTA and CDR2 FQGNSA. V gave up 0 bases and J gave up 5 bases, with 8 bases separating them. CDR3 DNA: TGTGCCAGCAGCTTAGCGATAACAGACAATGAGCAGTTCTTC. Translation gives CASSLAITDNEQFF.